The 14 T cell receptor beta chains presented below share a single source sample, sequenced in a study of technical replicates of blood from a few donors. Produced via immunoSEQ multiplex PCR; TCRdb's table is partial and in-frame only. The sample holds approximately 79,000 clones; around 97% are singletons and the top ten take around 0.2%. The sequenced material came from T cells isolated from PBMCs. All receptors come from a human donor in good health.

The J gene is TRBJ2-3, the V gene TRBV10-1, with 7 bases identical to TRBD1. Germline assignment: CDR1 WNHNN and CDR2 SYGVQD (reference sequence). V lost 3 bases to trimming and J lost 3 bases; unmatched junction nucleotides: 6. The CDR3 is 15 residues long. CDR3: CASSDTDRATDTQYF. The CDR3 nucleotides are TGCGCCAGCAGTGACACAGACAGGGCAACAGATACGCAGTATTTT.

The chain is built from TRBV6-1 and TRBJ1-1, with D possibly matching TRBD1 (5 bases). From germline, CDR1 is MNHNS and CDR2 SASEGT. This CDR3 is built from 14 residues. Trimming stripped 4 bases from V and 3 bases from J, with 12 bases between. In DNA, the CDR3 is TGTGCCAGCAGTGTAGCAGTAGGGGACACTGAAGCTTTCTTT. This codes for CASSVAVGDTEAFF.

The chain links TRBV18 to TRBJ2-2; TRBD2 matches 11 bases. The CDR3 totals 16 residues. Trimming at V came to 0 bases and at J to 6 bases, leaving 3 bases not matched to a gene. The germline V gene has CDR1 KGHSH and CDR2 LQKENI. CDR3 sequence (DNA): TGTGCCAGCTCACCACCGCTAGCGGGAGGCGCCGGGGAGCTGTTTTTT. This translates into CASSPPLAGGAGELFF.

The chain carries TRBV11-2 and TRBJ1-1; D is unclear. The V end lost 1 base, the J end lost 2 bases, and 8 bases lay between the germline ends. This CDR3 contains 14 residues. Germline lookup yields CDR1 SGHAT and CDR2 FQNNGV. The CDR3 nucleotides are TGTGCCAGCAGCTTAGGGGCAGCCAACACTGAAGCTTTCTTT. The encoded protein is CASSLGAANTEAFF.

CDR3 nucleotides: TGTGCCAGCAGTTACTCGTGGGACACTTACAATGAGCAGTTCTTC. This translates into CASSYSWDTYNEQFF. The chain has TRBV6-5 and TRBJ2-1, with D possibly TRBD1 on 6 matching bases. The length of the CDR3 is 15 residues. Per the germline V gene, CDR1 is MNHEY and CDR2 is SVGAGI. The ends were cut back, 0 bases at V and 4 bases at J, with 10 bases in the middle.

This chain uses TRBV5-1 with TRBJ2-7; 15 nucleotides agree with TRBD2. CDR1 is SGHRS, CDR2 YFSETQ, per germline. The V segment lost 5 bases and the J segment 3 bases; nucleotides outside the gene matches: 12. The CDR3 covers 18 residues. CDR3 sequence: CASRQLGRTSGRGYEQYF. The CDR3 region has the DNA TGCGCCAGCAGGCAATTGGGCCGGACTAGCGGGAGGGGCTACGAGCAGTACTTC.

The V gene is TRBV7-9, the J gene TRBJ2-1; a weak D match, TRBD2 (6 bases). The germline CDR1 and CDR2 sequences are SEHNR and FQNEAQ (reference sequence). The CDR3 is 17 amino acids. Trimming removed 5 bases from V and 4 bases from J, with 21 bases in between. DNA for the CDR3: TGTGCCAGCAGCCCCGGGACTTCCTCTCCCTTTTACAATGAGCAGTTCTTC. This translates into CASSPGTSSPFYNEQFF.

The chain carries TRBV6-5 and TRBJ1-4, with 11 nucleotides matching TRBD1. The CDR3 is 14 residues long. Unmatched junction bases numbered 2, after V lost 6 bases and J lost 5 bases. CDR1 MNHEY and CDR2 SVGAGI come from the germline V gene. The CDR3 here is CASSGQGANEKLFF. CDR3 in DNA: TGTGCCAGCAGCGGACAGGGGGCGAATGAAAAACTGTTTTTT.

The gene calls are TRBV10-1 and TRBJ1-5, with 7 bases aligning to TRBD1. This CDR3 contains 14 residues. CDR1 and CDR2 from the germline V gene are WNHNN and SYGVQD (reference sequence). The V segment lost 4 bases and the J segment 4 bases; nucleotides outside the gene matches: 4. The CDR3 DNA reads as TGCGCCAGCAGTGTTGGGACAGTAAATCAGCCCCAGCATTTT. It is translated as CASSVGTVNQPQHF.

The chain has TRBV27 and TRBJ2-7; no clear D. The V gene's germline CDR1 is MNHEY and CDR2 SMNVEV (reference sequence). V shed 3 bases and J shed 0 bases, with 12 bases lying between them. The CDR3 spans 15 residues. DNA for the CDR3: TGTGCCAGCAGTTTTTATGGGCCATACTCCTACGAGCAGTACTTC. Translating gives CASSFYGPYSYEQYF.

The CDR3 region has the DNA TGTGCCAGCAGTGGGACAGGGGACTACGAGCAGTACTTC. This codes for CASSGTGDYEQYF. The V call is TRBV27, the J call TRBJ2-7; 10 bases fit TRBD1. V gave up 5 bases and J gave up 3 bases; unmatched junction bases: 1. CDR1 is MNHEY, CDR2 SMNVEV, per germline (reference sequence). The CDR3 is 13 amino acids.

The chain employs TRBV30 and TRBJ1-5; D unresolved. Trimming removed 1 base from V and 2 bases from J, with 6 bases in between. The CDR3 is made up of 13 amino acids. Germline V gene data show CDR1 as GTSNPN and CDR2 as SVGIG (reference sequence). This chain's CDR3 is CAWSESGNQPQHF. For the CDR3, the DNA is TGTGCCTGGAGTGAATCTGGCAATCAGCCCCAGCATTTT.

CDR3 protein: CASFESSSYEQYF. The CDR3 nucleotides are TGTGCCAGCTTCGAGAGTAGCTCCTACGAGCAGTACTTC. J is TRBJ2-7 and V is TRBV28; D not resolved. CDR1 is MDHEN, CDR2 SYDVKM, per germline. V was pared by 8 bases and J by 0 bases, with 11 bases between. The CDR3 runs 13 residues.

The table lists this clone with a count of one. This chain joins TRBV19 and TRBJ1-1, with D possibly being TRBD1 (6 bases). There are 14 residues in the CDR3. The germline V gene encodes CDR1 LNHDA and CDR2 SQIVND (reference sequence). The V end lost 3 bases, the J end lost 4 bases, and 12 bases lay between the germline ends. The CDR3 sequence: CASSIFGGPTEAFF. CDR3 sequence (DNA): TGTGCCAGTAGTATCTTCGGGGGGCCCACTGAAGCTTTCTTT.